Listed here is a single T cell receptor (beta chain). This could be a read error, since a much larger clone is one nucleotide away. The data originate from a study of blood T cells in healthy people across ages. The CDR3 has 18 residues. The germline V gene has CDR1 PRHDT and CDR2 FYEKMQ (reference sequence). Trimming at V came to 2 bases and at J to 1 base, leaving 4 bases not matched to a gene. A second PCR, run for about 7 to 11 cycles, used a sample-barcoded 5' primer plus a J-beta primer mix. TCRdb re-called the 5' RACE reads with MiXCR, one entry per CDR3 protein. The data contain about 680,000 distinct CDR3 sequences, over 45% of them singletons.

The sequence was obtained from an older woman in good health. The gene calls are TRBV13 and TRBJ2-4; 14 bases line up with TRBD2. The source material was blood. CDR3 residues: CASSLFGTSGGAKNIQYF. CDR3 in DNA: TGTGCCAGCAGCTTATTCGGGACTAGCGGGGGTGCCAAAAACATTCAGTACTTC.